This T cell receptor (beta chain) was captured by sequencing in a study of identifying expanded T cells in peripheral blood. The data were produced by immunoSEQ multiplex PCR, yet TCRdb's version contains in-frame clones alone and is incomplete. In the table there are 75,000 to 90,000 clones, 84% of which are singletons. During the collection period, no donor immune events like infections were recorded. Points from the study as a whole: Technical replicates showed around 1.2 changed clones; approximately two weeks approximately 16; four weeks 19. Variance in clone template counts between approximately two-week samples significantly increased with total template count across all healthy donors.

Germline V CDR1 and CDR2: MDHEN, SYDVKM. The V end was cut by 7 bases, the J end by 2 bases, with 6 bases between. This CDR3 contains 11 residues. Notes on this clone: Its antigen is not identified.

This chain links TRBV28 with TRBJ2-7; D gene ambiguous. The sequence derives from a person between 18 and 75 years old in good health. Sequenced input: blood. The CDR3 loop is CASNDPYEQYF. Here the CDR3 DNA reads TGTGCCAGCAACGACCCCTACGAGCAGTACTTC.